This entry describes one T cell receptor beta chain. This sample is drawn from a study of shared clonotypes between healthy human individuals. Here immunoSEQ multiplex PCR was the method, and the copy in TCRdb shows in-frame clones only, minus some. Here the sample spans a few million clones, approximately 94% being singletons. This receptor was identified in a man younger than 35 in good health. The specimen was naive CD4+ T cells sorted from blood. Indicated subset: CD45RA+ positively selected.

The CDR3 loop is CASSQKRERVYEQYF. The CDR3 DNA sequence: TGTGCCAGCAGCCAGAAGCGGGAGCGGGTTTACGAGCAGTACTTC. The chain employs TRBV7-9 and TRBJ2-7; 8 bases map to TRBD2. With V trimmed by 5 bases and J by 4 bases, 10 bases remained unmatched. The germline V gene encodes CDR1 SEHNR and CDR2 FQNEAQ (reference sequence). The CDR3 consists of 15 residues.